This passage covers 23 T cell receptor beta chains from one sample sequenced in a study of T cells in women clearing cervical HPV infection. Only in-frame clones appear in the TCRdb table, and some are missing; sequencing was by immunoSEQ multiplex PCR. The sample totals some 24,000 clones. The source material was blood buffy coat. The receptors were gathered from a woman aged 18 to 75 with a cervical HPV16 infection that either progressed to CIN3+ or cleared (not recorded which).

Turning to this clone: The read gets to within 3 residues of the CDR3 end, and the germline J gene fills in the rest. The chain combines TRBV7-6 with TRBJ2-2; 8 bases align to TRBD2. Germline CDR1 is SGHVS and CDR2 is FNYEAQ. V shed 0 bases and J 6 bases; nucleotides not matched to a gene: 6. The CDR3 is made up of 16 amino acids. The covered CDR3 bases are TGTGCCAGCAGCTTAGCGTTCGGGAGGGGTTCCGGGGAG. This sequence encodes CASSLAFGRGSGE. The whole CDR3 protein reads CASSLAFGRGSGELFF.

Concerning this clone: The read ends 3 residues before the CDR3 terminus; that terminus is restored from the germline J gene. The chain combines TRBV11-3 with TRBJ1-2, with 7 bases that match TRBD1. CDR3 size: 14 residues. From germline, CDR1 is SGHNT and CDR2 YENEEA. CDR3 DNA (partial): TGTGCCAGCAGCCCTAGACAGGGACAAGAAGGC. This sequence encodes CASSPRQGQEG. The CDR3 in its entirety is CASSPRQGQEGYTF. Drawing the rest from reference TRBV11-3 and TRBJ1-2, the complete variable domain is EAGVVQSPRYKIIEKKQPVAFWCNPISGHNTLYWYLQNLGQGPELLIRYENEEAVDDSQLPKDRFSAERLKGVDSTLKIQPAELGDSAVYLCASSPRQGQEGYTFGSGTRLTVV.

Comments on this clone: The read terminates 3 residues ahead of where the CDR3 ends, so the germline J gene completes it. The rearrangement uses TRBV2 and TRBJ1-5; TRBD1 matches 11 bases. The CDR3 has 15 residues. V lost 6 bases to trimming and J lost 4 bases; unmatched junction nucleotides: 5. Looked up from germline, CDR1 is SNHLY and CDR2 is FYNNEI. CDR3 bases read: TGTGCCAGCAGCACGGACAGGGGGCCGAATCAGCCC. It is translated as CASSTDRGPNQP. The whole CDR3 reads CASSTDRGPNQPQHF.

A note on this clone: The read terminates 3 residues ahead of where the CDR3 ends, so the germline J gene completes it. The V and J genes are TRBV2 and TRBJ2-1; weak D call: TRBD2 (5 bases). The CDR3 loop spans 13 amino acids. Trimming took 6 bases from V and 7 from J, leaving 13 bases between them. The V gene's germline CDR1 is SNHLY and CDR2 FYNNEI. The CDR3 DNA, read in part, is TGTGCCAGCAGCAAAGAGGGCCGGAATGAG. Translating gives CASSKEGRNE. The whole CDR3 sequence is CASSKEGRNEQFF.

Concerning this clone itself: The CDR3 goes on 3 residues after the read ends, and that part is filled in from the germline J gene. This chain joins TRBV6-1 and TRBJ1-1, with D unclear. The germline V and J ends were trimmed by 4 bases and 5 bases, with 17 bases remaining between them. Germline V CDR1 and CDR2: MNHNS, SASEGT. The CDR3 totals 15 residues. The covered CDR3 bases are TGTGCCAGCAGTGGGGCTACAAGGATTGGAACTGAA. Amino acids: CASSGATRIGTE. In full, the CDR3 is CASSGATRIGTEAFF.

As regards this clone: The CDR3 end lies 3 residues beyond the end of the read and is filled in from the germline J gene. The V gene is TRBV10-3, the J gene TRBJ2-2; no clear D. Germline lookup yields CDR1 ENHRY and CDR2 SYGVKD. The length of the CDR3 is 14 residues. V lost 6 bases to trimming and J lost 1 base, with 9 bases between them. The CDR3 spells CAIRQDLNTGELFF. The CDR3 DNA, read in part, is TGTGCCATCAGGCAAGACTTGAACACCGGGGAG.

CDR3 DNA, as far as it was read: TGCGCCAGCAGCCTCACAGCAAGACAGTACGAG. Encoded protein: CASSLTARQYE. The whole CDR3 protein is CASSLTARQYEQYF. V and J are TRBV10-2 and TRBJ2-7, with D perhaps TRBD1 (5 bases). Sequencing ends 3 residues short of the CDR3 end; the germline J gene provides the rest. Trimming took off 6 bases at V and 4 bases at J, with 16 bases between the two ends. The CDR3 is made up of 14 amino acids. Germline CDR1 reads WSHSY; CDR2 reads SAAADI.

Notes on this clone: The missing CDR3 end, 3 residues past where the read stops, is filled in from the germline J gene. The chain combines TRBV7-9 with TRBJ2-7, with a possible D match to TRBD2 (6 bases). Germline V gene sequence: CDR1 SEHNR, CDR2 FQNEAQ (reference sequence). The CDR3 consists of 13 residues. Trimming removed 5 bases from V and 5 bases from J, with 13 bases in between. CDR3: CASSLTGGNEQYF. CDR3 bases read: TGTGCCAGCAGCCTCACAGGAGGGAACGAG.

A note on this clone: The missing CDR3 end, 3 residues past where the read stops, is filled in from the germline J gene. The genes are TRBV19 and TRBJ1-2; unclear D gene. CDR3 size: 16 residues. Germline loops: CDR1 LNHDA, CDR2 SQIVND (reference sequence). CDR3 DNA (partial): TGTGCCAGTAGTATGACCCCCAGCGGGAGGGCCTACGAC. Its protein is CASSMTPSGRAYD. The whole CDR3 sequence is CASSMTPSGRAYDYTF.

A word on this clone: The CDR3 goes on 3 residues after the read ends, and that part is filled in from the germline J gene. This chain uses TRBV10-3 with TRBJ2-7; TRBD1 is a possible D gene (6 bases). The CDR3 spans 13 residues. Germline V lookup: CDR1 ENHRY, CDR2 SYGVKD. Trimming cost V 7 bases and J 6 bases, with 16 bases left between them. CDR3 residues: CAITGTSSTEQYF. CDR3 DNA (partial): TGTGCCATCACCGGGACAAGTTCGACCGAG.

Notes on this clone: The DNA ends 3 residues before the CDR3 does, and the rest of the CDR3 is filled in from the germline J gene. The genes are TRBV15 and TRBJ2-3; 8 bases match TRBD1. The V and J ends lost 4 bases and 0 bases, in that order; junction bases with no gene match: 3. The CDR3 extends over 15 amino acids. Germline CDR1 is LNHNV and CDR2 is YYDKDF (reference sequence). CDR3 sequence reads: CATSIRQGSTDTQYF. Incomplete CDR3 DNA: TGTGCCACCAGCATTAGACAGGGGAGCACAGATACG.

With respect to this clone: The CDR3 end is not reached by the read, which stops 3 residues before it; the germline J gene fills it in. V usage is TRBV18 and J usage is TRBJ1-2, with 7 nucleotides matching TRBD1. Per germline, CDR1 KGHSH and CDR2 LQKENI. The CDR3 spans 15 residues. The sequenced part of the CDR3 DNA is TGTGCCAGCTCACTTAACTTAAGGACAGGTAACGAC. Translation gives CASSLNLRTGND. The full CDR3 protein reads CASSLNLRTGNDYTF.

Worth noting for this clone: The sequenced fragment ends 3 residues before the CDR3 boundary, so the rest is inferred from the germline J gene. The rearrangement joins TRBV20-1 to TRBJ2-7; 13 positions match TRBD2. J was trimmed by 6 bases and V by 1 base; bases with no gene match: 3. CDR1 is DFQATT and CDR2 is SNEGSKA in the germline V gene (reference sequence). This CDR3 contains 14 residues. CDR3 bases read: TGCAGTGCTAGAGTGACTAGCGGGAGGTCCGAG. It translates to CSARVTSGRSE. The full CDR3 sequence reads CSARVTSGRSEQYF.

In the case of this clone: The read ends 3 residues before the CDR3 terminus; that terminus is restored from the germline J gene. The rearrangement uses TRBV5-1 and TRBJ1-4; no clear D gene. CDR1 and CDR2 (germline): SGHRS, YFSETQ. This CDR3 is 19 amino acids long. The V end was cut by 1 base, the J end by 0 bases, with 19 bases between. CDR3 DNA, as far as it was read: TGCGCCAGCAGCTTGAACAGCCCAATTGGTTTTTCAACTAATGAAAAA. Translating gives CASSLNSPIGFSTNEK. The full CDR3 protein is CASSLNSPIGFSTNEKLFF.

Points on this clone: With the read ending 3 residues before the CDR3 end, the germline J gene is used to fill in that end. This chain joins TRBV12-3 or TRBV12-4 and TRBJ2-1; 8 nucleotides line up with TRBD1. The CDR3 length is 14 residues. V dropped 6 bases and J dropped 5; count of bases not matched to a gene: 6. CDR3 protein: CASSRDRPHNEQFF. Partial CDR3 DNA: TGTGCCAGCAGCAGGGACAGGCCCCACAATGAG.

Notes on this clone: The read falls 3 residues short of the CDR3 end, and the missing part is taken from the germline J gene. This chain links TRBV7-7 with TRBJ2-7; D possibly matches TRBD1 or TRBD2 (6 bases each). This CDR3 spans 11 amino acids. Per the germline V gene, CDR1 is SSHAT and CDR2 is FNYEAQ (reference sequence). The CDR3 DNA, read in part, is TGTGCTAGCGGCACAGGGCCCGAG. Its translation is CASGTGPE. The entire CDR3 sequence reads CASGTGPEQYF.

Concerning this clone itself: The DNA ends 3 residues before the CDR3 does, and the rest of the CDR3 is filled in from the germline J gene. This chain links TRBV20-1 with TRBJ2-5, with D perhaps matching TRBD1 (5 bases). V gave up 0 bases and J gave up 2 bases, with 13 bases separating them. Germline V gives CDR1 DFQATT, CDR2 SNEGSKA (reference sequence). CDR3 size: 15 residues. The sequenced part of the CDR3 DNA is TGCAGTGCTAGAGATCCTCAGGGTGGACAAGAGACC. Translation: CSARDPQGGQET. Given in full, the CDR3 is CSARDPQGGQETQYF.

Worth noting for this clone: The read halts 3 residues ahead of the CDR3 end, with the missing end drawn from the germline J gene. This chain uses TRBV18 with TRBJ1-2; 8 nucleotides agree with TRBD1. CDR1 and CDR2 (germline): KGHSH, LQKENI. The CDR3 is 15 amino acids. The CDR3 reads CASSPPDRDGYDYTF. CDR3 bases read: TGTGCCAGCTCACCGCCGGACAGGGATGGCTACGAC.

The part of the CDR3 DNA that was read is TGTGCCAGCAGCCCTTCCTCCTACGATACC. This encodes CASSPSSYDT. The full CDR3 reads CASSPSSYDTYTF. The rearrangement links TRBV7-9 to TRBJ1-2; no clear D gene. Read data end 3 residues before the CDR3 end; the end is taken from the germline J gene. From germline, CDR1 is SEHNR and CDR2 FQNEAQ (reference sequence). The CDR3 covers 13 residues.

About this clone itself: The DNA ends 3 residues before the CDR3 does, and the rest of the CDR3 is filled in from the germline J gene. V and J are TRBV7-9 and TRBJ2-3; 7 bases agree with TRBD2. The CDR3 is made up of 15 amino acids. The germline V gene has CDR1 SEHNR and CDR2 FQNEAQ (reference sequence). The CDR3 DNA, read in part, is TGTGCCAGCAGCCTAAAACGGGGGGACCAAGAGACG. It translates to CASSLKRGDQET. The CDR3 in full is CASSLKRGDQETQYF.

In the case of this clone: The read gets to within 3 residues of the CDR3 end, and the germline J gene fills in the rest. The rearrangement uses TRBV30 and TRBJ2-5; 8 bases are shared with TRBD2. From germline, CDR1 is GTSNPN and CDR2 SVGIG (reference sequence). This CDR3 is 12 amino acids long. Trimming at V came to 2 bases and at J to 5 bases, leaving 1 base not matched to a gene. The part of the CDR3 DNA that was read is TGTGCCTGGAGTCGGGGGGGCGAGACC. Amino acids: CAWSRGGET. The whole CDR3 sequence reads CAWSRGGETQYF.

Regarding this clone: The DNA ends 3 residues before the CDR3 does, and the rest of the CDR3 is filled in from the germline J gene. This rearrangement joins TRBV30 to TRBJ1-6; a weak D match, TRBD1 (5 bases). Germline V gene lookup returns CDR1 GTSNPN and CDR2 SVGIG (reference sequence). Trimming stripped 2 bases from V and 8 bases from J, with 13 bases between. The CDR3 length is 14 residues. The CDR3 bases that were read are TGTGCCTGGAGTTCCAGACAGCGTCATTCACCC. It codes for CAWSSRQRHSP. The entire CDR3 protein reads CAWSSRQRHSPLHF.

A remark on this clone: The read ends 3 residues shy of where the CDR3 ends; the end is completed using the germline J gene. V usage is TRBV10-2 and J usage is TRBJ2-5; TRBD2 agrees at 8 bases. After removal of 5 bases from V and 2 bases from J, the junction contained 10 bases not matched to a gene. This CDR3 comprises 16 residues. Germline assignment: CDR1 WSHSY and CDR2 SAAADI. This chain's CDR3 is CASSRTSLSYQETQYF. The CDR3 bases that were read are TGCGCCAGCAGTCGGACTAGCCTATCTTATCAAGAGACC.